The rows below give T cell receptor beta chains drawn from one sample of a study of blood T cells in healthy people across ages. TCRdb reprocessed the 5' RACE reads with MiXCR, giving one entry per CDR3 protein. The profile shows about 680,000 distinct CDR3 sequences, around 45% of them singletons. The sample comprised blood. Receptors were obtained from a woman aged 55-70 years in good health. Both conserved end residues are part of each CDR3. The order of the fields is J gene, D gene, V gene, clone size, CDR3 length, CDR3 DNA, CDR3 protein. D genes are given only for firm matches. For some rows the clone size is stated as once, few or many, or as a class when expanded; others skip it.

>TRBJ2-5|NA|TRBV20-1|once|15
TGCAGTGCTAGAGACATGACTAGGCTAGGCAATGAGCAGTACTTC
CSARDMTRLGNEQYF
>TRBJ1-2|TRBD1|TRBV4-3|NA|16
TGCGCCAGCAGCCAAGAAGGGACAGGGAGCGACTATGGCTACACCTTC
CASSQEGTGSDYGYTF
>TRBJ2-3|NA|TRBV20-1|few|15
TGCAGTGCTAGAGGACAGTCGGTTGTCCCAGATACGCAGTATTTT
CSARGQSVVPDTQYF
>TRBJ2-7|NA|TRBV10-3|NA|15
TGTGCCATCAGACCCGAGAGGACGACGGACTACGAGCAGTACTTC
CAIRPERTTDYEQYF
>TRBJ2-6|TRBD1|TRBV5-1|few|17
TGCGCCAGCAGCTTGGGAGGACAGGTCTCTGGGGCCAACGTCCTGACTTTC
CASSLGGQVSGANVLTF
>TRBJ1-2|NA|TRBV6-5|NA|17
TGTGCCAGCAGTTACTCGAGCCGGGGGGCAGTGGGCTATGGCTACACCTTC
CASSYSSRGAVGYGYTF
>TRBJ2-1|NA|TRBV6-2/TRBV6-3|NA|14
TGTGCCAGCAGTTACCGTGGGGGCACGGATGAGCAGTTCTTC
CASSYRGGTDEQFF
>TRBJ1-1|NA|TRBV10-3|NA|13
TGTGCCATCGGAGCTCAGGGGCGGACTGAAGCTTTCTTT
CAIGAQGRTEAFF
>TRBJ2-7|TRBD1|TRBV3-1|few|14
TGTGCCAGCAGCCCCCGGGACAGAACCTACGAGCAGTACTTC
CASSPRDRTYEQYF
>TRBJ1-2|NA|TRBV29-1|NA|13
TGCAGCGTTGAAGGCAGGGGCCCCTATGGCTACACCTTC
CSVEGRGPYGYTF
>TRBJ2-3|NA|TRBV28|NA|15
TGCGCCAGCAGCTTCACTAGCCGGAGCACAGATACGCAGTATTTT
CASSFTSRSTDTQYF
>TRBJ2-4|NA|TRBV7-9|few|13
TGTGCCAGCAGCCCTCTACAGAAAAACATTCAGTACTTC
CASSPLQKNIQYF
>TRBJ2-1|TRBD2|TRBV12-3/TRBV12-4|NA|13
TGTGCCAGCAGGAATCTAGCGGGCAATGAGCAGTTCTTC
CASRNLAGNEQFF
>TRBJ1-2|TRBD1|TRBV6-2/TRBV6-3|NA|15
TGTGCCAGCAGCCGCCTGGGACAGGGGGACTATGGCTACACCTTC
CASSRLGQGDYGYTF
>TRBJ2-3|NA|TRBV11-3|few|12
TGTGCCAGCAGCTCTAACCCAGATACGCAGTATTTT
CASSSNPDTQYF
>TRBJ2-3|NA|TRBV6-2/TRBV6-3|NA|13
TGTGCCAGCAGCGTTACTAACTCGGGGGAGCAGTATTTT
CASSVTNSGEQYF